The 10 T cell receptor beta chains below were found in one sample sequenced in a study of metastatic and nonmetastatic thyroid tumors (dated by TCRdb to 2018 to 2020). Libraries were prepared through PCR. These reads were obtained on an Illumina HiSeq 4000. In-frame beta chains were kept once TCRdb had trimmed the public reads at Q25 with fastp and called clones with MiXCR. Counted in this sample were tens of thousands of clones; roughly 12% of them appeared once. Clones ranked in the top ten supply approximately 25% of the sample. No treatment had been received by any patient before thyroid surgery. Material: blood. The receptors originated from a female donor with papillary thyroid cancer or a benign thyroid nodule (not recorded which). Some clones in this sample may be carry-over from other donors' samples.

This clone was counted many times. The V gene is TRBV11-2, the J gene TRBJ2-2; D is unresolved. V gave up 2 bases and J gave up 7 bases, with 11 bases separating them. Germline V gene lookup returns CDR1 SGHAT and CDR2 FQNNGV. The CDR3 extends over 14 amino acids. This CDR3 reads CASSLYIAYGELFF. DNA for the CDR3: TGTGCCAGCAGCTTATATATAGCATACGGGGAGCTGTTTTTT.

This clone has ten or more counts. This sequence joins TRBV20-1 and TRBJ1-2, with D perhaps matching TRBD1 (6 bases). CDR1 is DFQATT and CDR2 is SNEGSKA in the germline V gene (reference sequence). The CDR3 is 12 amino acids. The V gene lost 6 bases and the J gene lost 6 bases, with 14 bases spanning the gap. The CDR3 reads CSATGRGDGYTF. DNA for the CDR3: TGCAGTGCCACTGGGAGGGGGGATGGCTACACCTTC.

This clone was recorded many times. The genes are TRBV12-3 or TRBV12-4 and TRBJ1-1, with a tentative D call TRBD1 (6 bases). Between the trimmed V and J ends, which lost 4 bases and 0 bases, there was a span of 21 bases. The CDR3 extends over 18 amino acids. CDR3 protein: CASSSHQGIEGMNTEAFF. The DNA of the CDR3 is TGTGCCAGCAGTTCCCATCAGGGGATTGAGGGCATGAACACTGAAGCTTTCTTT.

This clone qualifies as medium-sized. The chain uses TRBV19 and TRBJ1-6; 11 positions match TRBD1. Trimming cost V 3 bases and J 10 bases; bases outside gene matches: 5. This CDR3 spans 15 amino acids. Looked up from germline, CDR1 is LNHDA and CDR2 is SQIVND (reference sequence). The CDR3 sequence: CASSIGTGGFSPLHF. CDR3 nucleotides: TGTGCCAGTAGTATCGGGACAGGGGGTTTCTCACCCCTCCACTTT.

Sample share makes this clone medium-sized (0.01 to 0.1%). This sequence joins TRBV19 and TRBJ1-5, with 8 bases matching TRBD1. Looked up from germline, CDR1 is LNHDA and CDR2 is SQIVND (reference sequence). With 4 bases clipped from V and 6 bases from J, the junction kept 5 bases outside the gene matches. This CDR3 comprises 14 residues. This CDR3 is CASSTTGGGQPQHF. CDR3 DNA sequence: TGTGCCAGTAGTACAACAGGGGGGGGTCAGCCCCAGCATTTT.

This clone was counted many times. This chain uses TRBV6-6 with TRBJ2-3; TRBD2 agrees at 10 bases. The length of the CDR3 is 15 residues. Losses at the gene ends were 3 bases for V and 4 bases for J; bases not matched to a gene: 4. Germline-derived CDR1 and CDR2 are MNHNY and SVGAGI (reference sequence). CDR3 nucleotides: TGTGCCAGCAGTTATTCTAGCGGGAGCGCAGATACGCAGTATTTT. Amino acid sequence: CASSYSSGSADTQYF.

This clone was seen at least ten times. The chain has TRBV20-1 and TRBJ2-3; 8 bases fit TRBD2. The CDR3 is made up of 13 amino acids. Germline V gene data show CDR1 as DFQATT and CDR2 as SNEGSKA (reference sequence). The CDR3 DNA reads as TGCAGGGCCCTCGCGGGAGGAACAGATACGCAGTATTTT. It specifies CRALAGGTDTQYF.

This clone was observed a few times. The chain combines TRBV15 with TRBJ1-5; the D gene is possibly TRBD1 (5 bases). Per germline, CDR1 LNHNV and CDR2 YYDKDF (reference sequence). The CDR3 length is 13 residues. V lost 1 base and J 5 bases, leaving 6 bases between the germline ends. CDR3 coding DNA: TGTGCCACCAGCAGAGGAGGGGATCAGCCCCAGCATTTT. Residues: CATSRGGDQPQHF.

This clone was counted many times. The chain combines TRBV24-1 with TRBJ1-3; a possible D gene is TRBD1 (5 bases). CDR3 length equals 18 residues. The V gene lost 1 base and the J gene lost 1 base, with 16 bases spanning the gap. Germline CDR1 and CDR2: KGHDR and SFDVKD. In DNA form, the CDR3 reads TGTGCCACCAGTGATTTTCGACGGGGCCTCCTTTCTGGAAACACCATATATTTT. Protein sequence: CATSDFRRGLLSGNTIYF.

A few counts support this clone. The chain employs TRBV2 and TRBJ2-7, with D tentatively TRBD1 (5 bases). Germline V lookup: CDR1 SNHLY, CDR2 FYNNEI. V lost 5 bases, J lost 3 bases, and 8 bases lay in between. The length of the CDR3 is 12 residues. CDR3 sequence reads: CASSYTGYEQYF. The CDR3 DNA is TGTGCCAGCAGTTATACAGGCTACGAGCAGTACTTC.